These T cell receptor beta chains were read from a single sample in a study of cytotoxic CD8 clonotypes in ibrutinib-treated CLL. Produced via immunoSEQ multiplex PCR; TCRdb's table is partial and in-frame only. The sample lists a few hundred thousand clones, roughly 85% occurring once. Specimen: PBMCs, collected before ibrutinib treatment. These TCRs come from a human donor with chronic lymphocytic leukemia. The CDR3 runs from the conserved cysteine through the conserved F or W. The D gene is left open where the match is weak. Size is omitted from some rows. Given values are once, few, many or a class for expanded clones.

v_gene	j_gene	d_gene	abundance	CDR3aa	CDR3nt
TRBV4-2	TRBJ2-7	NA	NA	CASSQGPLSDEQYF	TGTGCCAGCAGCCAAGGACCACTTTCCGACGAGCAGTACTTC
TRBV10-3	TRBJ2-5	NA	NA	CAISDTSTQYF	TGTGCCATCAGTGATACTTCGACCCAGTACTTC
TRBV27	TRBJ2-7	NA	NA	CASSLTESYEQYF	TGTGCCAGCAGTTTGACGGAAAGCTACGAGCAGTACTTC
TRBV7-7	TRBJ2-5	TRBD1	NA	CASSFGTGQETQYF	TGTGCTAGCAGCTTTGGGACAGGCCAAGAGACCCAGTACTTC
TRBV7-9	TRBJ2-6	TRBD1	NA	CASSLSQGVMIAGANVLTF	TGTGCCAGCAGCTTATCGCAGGGGGTAATGATCGCTGGGGCCAACGTCCTGACTTTC
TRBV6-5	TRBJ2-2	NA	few	CASSPQGGGGGELFF	TGTGCCAGCAGCCCACAGGGGGGAGGGGGCGGGGAGCTGTTTTTT
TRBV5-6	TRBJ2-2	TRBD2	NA	CASSFLAGGPNTGELFF	TGTGCCAGCAGCTTCCTAGCGGGAGGGCCAAACACCGGGGAGCTGTTTTTT
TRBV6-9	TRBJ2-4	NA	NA	CASLLAGAKNIQYF	TGTGCCAGCCTCCTGGCGGGGGCCAAAAACATTCAGTACTTC
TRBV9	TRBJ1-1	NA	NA	CASSSPYGTEAFF	TGTGCCAGCAGCTCGCCGTATGGGACTGAAGCTTTCTTT
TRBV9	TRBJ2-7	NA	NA	CASSPRSSASYEQYF	TGTGCCAGCAGCCCTCGAAGTTCCGCTTCCTACGAGCAGTACTTC
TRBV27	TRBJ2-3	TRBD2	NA	CASRPGLASDTQYF	TGTGCCAGCAGGCCGGGACTAGCGTCCGATACGCAGTATTTT
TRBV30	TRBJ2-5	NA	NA	CAWAGDTGIQYF	TGTGCCTGGGCGGGGGACACCGGTATCCAGTACTTC